The clone carrying this T cell receptor (beta chain) was detected ten times or more. Antigen: not known. The data were obtained in a study of response to subunit inactivated influenza vaccine. Findings of the study overall: After each seasonal influenza vaccination, few new T cells are recruited, the authors suggested.

TCRdb redid the calling of the RT-PCR reads with MiXCR, one entry per CDR3 protein. The profile shows approximately 730,000 distinct CDR3 sequences, over 11% of them singletons. The source of this sequence is a man between 50 and 59 years old who received an inactivated influenza vaccine. This sample comprised PBMCs from blood, obtained 14 to 15 days before vaccination.

The CDR3 loop reads CASSLTDYNEQFF. The CDR3 DNA reads as TGCGCCAGCAGCTTAACTGATTACAATGAGCAGTTCTTC. The chain links TRBV5-1 to TRBJ2-1; no clear D. Trimming pared 2 bases from V and 4 bases from J, leaving 7 bases between. Germline V gene data show CDR1 as SGHRS and CDR2 as YFSETQ. The CDR3 has 13 residues. Full variable domain (outside the CDR3, taken from reference TRBV5-1 and TRBJ2-1): KAGVTQTPRYLIKTRGQQVTLSCSPISGHRSVSWYQQTPGQGLQFLFEYFSETQRNKGNFPGRFSGRQFSNSRSEMNVSTLELGDSALYLCASSLTDYNEQFFGPGTRLTVL.